This passage covers 12 T cell receptor beta chains from one sample sequenced in a study of blood T cells in healthy people across ages. A second PCR, run for about 7 to 11 cycles, used a sample-barcoded 5' primer plus a J-beta primer mix. TCRdb redid the calling of the 5' RACE reads with MiXCR, one entry per CDR3 protein. The sample lists 750,000 to 950,000 distinct CDR3 sequences, roughly 25% occurring once. This sample was shared with a second study, whose subject was T cells of mothers and their children.

Sample: blood. The receptors were gathered from a boy aged 5-17 years in good health.

V usage is TRBV7-3 and J usage is TRBJ2-2; 10 nucleotides agree with TRBD2. Per the germline V gene, CDR1 is SGHTA and CDR2 is FQGTGA. V trimming: 3 bases; J trimming: 5 bases; junction bases outside the gene matches: 3. This CDR3 region has 15 residues. The CDR3 DNA reads as TGTGCCAGCAGCTTTCGAGCGGGGGGGACCGGGGAGCTGTTTTTT. This gives the protein CASSFRAGGTGELFF. The full variable domain, completed using reference TRBV7-3 and TRBJ2-2, is GAGVSQTPSNKVTEKGKYVELRCDPISGHTALYWYRQSLGQGPEFLIYFQGTGAADDSGLPNDRFFAVRPEGSVSTLKIQRTERGDSAVYLCASSFRAGGTGELFFGEGSRLTVL.

This sequence joins TRBV4-1 and TRBJ1-1; 7 bases line up with TRBD1. The V gene's germline CDR1 is MGHRA and CDR2 YSYEKL. CDR3 length: 17 residues. With 5 bases clipped from V and 5 bases from J, the junction kept 17 bases outside the gene matches. The CDR3 DNA reads as TGCGCCAGCAGCTCCCTATCCCTTACAGGGGATAAAACTGAAGCTTTCTTT. It specifies CASSSLSLTGDKTEAFF.

This clonotype was detected only a few times. The chain couples TRBV14 to TRBJ2-2; the match to TRBD1 covers 10 bases. V trimming: 0 bases; J trimming: 4 bases; junction bases outside the gene matches: 5. This CDR3 is built from 17 residues. In germline, CDR1 is SGHDN, CDR2 FVKESK. CDR3 DNA sequence: TGTGCCAGCAGCCAAGATCTGCGGACAGGGGGCACCGGGGAGCTGTTTTTT. As protein: CASSQDLRTGGTGELFF.

This clonotype appeared many times. The chain joins TRBV7-2 to TRBJ2-5; D is perhaps TRBD1 (5 bases). CDR1 is SGHTA, CDR2 FQGNSA, per germline. Trimming left V 4 bases short and J 1 base short, with 10 bases between. The CDR3 totals 14 residues. The CDR3 coding sequence is TGTGCCAGCAGCTATTCAGGGTCCCAAGAGACCCAGTACTTC. Its translation is CASSYSGSQETQYF.

A few counts support this clonotype. The rearrangement links TRBV20-1 to TRBJ1-6, with D hard to call. V was shortened by 5 bases and J by 5 bases, with 16 bases between the two germline ends. This CDR3 spans 15 amino acids. Looked up from germline, CDR1 is DFQATT and CDR2 is SNEGSKA (reference sequence). The CDR3 DNA is TGCAGTGCTCTCATGGGTGGCAGAAATAATTCACCCCTCCACTTT. This codes for CSALMGGRNNSPLHF.

The genes are TRBV28 and TRBJ2-7, with D possibly being TRBD2 (6 bases). V shed 2 bases and J shed 6 bases, with 11 bases lying between them. The CDR3 has 13 residues. Germline lookup yields CDR1 MDHEN and CDR2 SYDVKM. CDR3 sequence: CASSLTGVGEQYF. The CDR3 DNA sequence: TGTGCCAGCAGTTTAACGGGGGTTGGCGAGCAGTACTTC.

This chain links TRBV20-1 with TRBJ2-3; D gene uncertain. V shed 6 bases and J shed 2 bases, with 6 bases lying between them. Germline V lookup: CDR1 DFQATT, CDR2 SNEGSKA (reference sequence). This CDR3 has 11 amino acids. The CDR3 nucleotides are TGCAGTGCGTTGAACACAGATACGCAGTATTTT. Its protein is CSALNTDTQYF.

This clonotype has more than one count but fewer than ten. V usage is TRBV7-3 and J usage is TRBJ2-2, with D perhaps TRBD1 or TRBD2 (5 bases each). The CDR3 sequence is 14 residues long. Germline lookup yields CDR1 SGHTA and CDR2 FQGTGA. Trimming took 5 bases from V and 5 from J, leaving 12 bases between them. CDR3 nucleotide sequence: TGTGCCAGCAGCACCTCAGGGAGTACCGGGGAGCTGTTTTTT. Translated: CASSTSGSTGELFF.

This clonotype was seen a handful of times. V gene TRBV7-9 combines with J gene TRBJ2-5, with TRBD1 matching 9 bases. The DNA end favors TRBJ2-7, so the J call may be wrong. Germline V gene lookup returns CDR1 SEHNR and CDR2 FQNEAQ (reference sequence). The CDR3 is made up of 17 amino acids. CDR3 residues: CASSPTGGLVLSYEQYF. The CDR3, as DNA: TGTGCCAGCAGCCCGACAGGGGGGCTTGTCCTTTCCTACGAGCAGTACTTC.

V is TRBV20-1 and J is TRBJ2-5, with 12 bases fitting TRBD2. The V and J ends lost 3 bases and 5 bases, in that order; junction bases with no gene match: 10. The germline gives CDR1 DFQATT, CDR2 SNEGSKA (reference sequence). This CDR3 is 16 amino acids long. Here the CDR3 reads CSARGSSGGALETQYF. DNA for the CDR3: TGCAGTGCTAGGGGATCTAGCGGGGGGGCCCTGGAGACCCAGTACTTC.

V is TRBV20-1 and J is TRBJ2-7; no clear D gene. V was clipped by 8 bases and J by 4 bases, with 15 bases between them. The germline V gene encodes CDR1 DFQATT and CDR2 SNEGSKA (reference sequence). The CDR3 is made up of 12 amino acids. CDR3 in amino acids: CSTAQSRYEQYF. DNA of the CDR3: TGCAGTACCGCTCAGTCCCGGTACGAGCAGTACTTC.

The chain recombines TRBV15 with TRBJ1-2; weak D call: TRBD1 (5 bases). Trimming removed 3 bases at V and 0 bases at J, with 20 bases between. This CDR3 region has 18 residues. Germline loops: CDR1 LNHNV, CDR2 YYDKDF (reference sequence). CDR3 in amino acids: CATSSIFDRERANYGYTF. CDR3 coding DNA: TGTGCCACCAGCAGTATCTTTGACAGAGAACGTGCTAACTATGGCTACACCTTC. Full variable domain (missing parts from reference TRBV15 and TRBJ1-2): DAMVIQNPRYQVTQFGKPVTLSCSQTLNHNVMYWYQQKSSQAPKLLFHYYDKDFNNEADTPDNFQSRRPNTSFCFLDIRSPGLGDTAMYLCATSSIFDRERANYGYTFGSGTRLTVV.